A single sample gave rise to the 22 T cell receptor beta chains below, sequenced in a study of patients and donors after allogeneic stem cell transplantation. TCRdb analysed the RT-PCR reads with MiXCR anew, one entry per CDR3 protein. The table shows fewer than 250,000 distinct CDR3 sequences, with about 14% occurring only once. Material for sequencing was blood, either unsorted or a sorted T cell fraction (not recorded which). Every receptor here comes from a human donor who was either an allogeneic HSCT recipient or a stem cell or donor lymphocyte infusion donor (not recorded which). It is not recorded whose cells these are; they may come from a transplant donor.

This clonotype was picked up a small number of times. The rearrangement uses TRBV19 and TRBJ2-3; TRBD2 aligns across 8 bases. The V segment lost 7 bases and the J segment 0 bases; nucleotides outside the gene matches: 3. The CDR3 consists of 14 residues. Per germline, CDR1 LNHDA and CDR2 SQIVND (reference sequence). This chain's CDR3 is CASTAGASTDTQYF. The CDR3 nucleotides read TGTGCCAGTACAGCGGGAGCTAGCACAGATACGCAGTATTTT.

This clonotype showed up just a few times. V usage is TRBV7-9 and J usage is TRBJ2-7; 9 nucleotides line up with TRBD1. The CDR3 consists of 16 residues. Germline trimming cut 1 base from V and 3 bases from J; bases unmatched to any gene: 7. CDR1 and CDR2 from the germline V gene are SEHNR and FQNEAQ (reference sequence). CDR3 in amino acids: CASSLGAGTGFYEQYF. CDR3 nucleotide sequence: TGTGCCAGCAGCTTAGGGGCCGGGACAGGGTTCTACGAGCAGTACTTC.

The chain combines TRBV18 with TRBJ2-1, with TRBD1 as a possible D gene (5 bases). Germline V gene sequence: CDR1 KGHSH, CDR2 LQKENI. CDR3 size: 14 residues. Trimming took off 5 bases at V and 8 bases at J, with 16 bases between the two ends. The CDR3 protein is CASSAETQVHEQFF. CDR3 DNA: TGTGCCAGCTCAGCCGAGACACAGGTACATGAGCAGTTCTTC.

The chain links TRBV19 to TRBJ2-1, with 12 positions matching TRBD2. V shed 5 bases, J shed 6 bases, and the junction held 5 bases outside the gene matches. This CDR3 is built from 15 residues. Germline V lookup: CDR1 LNHDA, CDR2 SQIVND (reference sequence). The CDR3: CASSVGGLAGNEQFF. DNA of the CDR3: TGTGCCAGTAGTGTAGGGGGACTAGCGGGCAATGAGCAGTTCTTC.

Only a few counts were recorded for this clonotype. This chain joins TRBV19 and TRBJ1-4; 7 bases agree with TRBD1. Trimming took 9 bases from V and 8 from J; bases not matched to a gene: 9. Germline V gene sequence: CDR1 LNHDA, CDR2 SQIVND (reference sequence). This CDR3 has 13 residues. The CDR3 reads CASRQGSREKLFF. The CDR3 DNA reads TGTGCCAGCCGACAGGGTTCAAGGGAAAAACTGTTTTTT.

The CDR3 DNA sequence: TGCAGCGGCGGGACTAGCGGATTCGCCCATGAGCAGTTCTTC. Translation gives CSGGTSGFAHEQFF. The chain has TRBV29-1 and TRBJ2-1; 11 nucleotides agree with TRBD2. The CDR3 extends over 14 amino acids. V gave up 7 bases and J gave up 8 bases; unmatched junction bases: 10. The germline gives CDR1 SQVTM, CDR2 ANQGSEA.

The chain combines TRBV20-1 with TRBJ1-2; no clear D. V was clipped by 4 bases and J by 3 bases, with 15 bases between them. This CDR3 is built from 14 residues. The germline CDR1 and CDR2 sequences are DFQATT and SNEGSKA (reference sequence). CDR3 sequence: CSATRIDADYGYTF. The CDR3 nucleotides are TGCAGTGCTACCCGAATAGACGCCGACTATGGCTACACCTTC.

The chain joins TRBV7-3 to TRBJ1-1, with a weak D call TRBD1 (5 bases). The V and J ends lost 2 bases and 1 base respectively, with 8 bases between them. The germline gives CDR1 SGHTA, CDR2 FQGTGA. The CDR3 length is 14 residues. The CDR3, as DNA: TGTGCCAGCAGCTTACTCGGACAGAACACTGAAGCTTTCTTT. It translates to CASSLLGQNTEAFF.

This chain connects TRBV5-1 to TRBJ2-7, with D perhaps matching TRBD2 (5 bases). CDR3 size: 14 residues. Trimming took off 0 bases at V and 5 bases at J, with 12 bases between the two ends. Germline V gene sequence: CDR1 SGHRS, CDR2 YFSETQ. CDR3 sequence reads: CASSLVRTGDEQYF. The CDR3 DNA sequence: TGCGCCAGCAGCTTGGTACGAACCGGGGACGAGCAGTACTTC. The full variable domain, rest sourced from reference TRBV5-1 and TRBJ2-7, is KAGVTQTPRYLIKTRGQQVTLSCSPISGHRSVSWYQQTPGQGLQFLFEYFSETQRNKGNFPGRFSGRQFSNSRSEMNVSTLELGDSALYLCASSLVRTGDEQYFGPGTRLTVT.

This clonotype was observed at least ten times. This chain uses TRBV5-1 with TRBJ2-2; 7 nucleotides agree with TRBD1. CDR1 SGHRS and CDR2 YFSETQ come from the germline V gene. Trimming cost V 4 bases and J 4 bases; bases outside gene matches: 4. The CDR3 covers 14 residues. CDR3: CASSNRQGTGELFF. CDR3 in DNA: TGCGCCAGCAGCAACAGACAGGGCACCGGGGAGCTGTTTTTT.

This clonotype was counted ten times or more. The chain's CDR3 is CASSLRTAYEQYF. The CDR3 coding sequence is TGTGCCAGCAGCTTAAGGACCGCCTACGAGCAGTACTTC. This chain links TRBV7-9 with TRBJ2-7; D gene unclear. CDR1 and CDR2 (germline): SEHNR, FQNEAQ (reference sequence). V lost 2 bases, J lost 2 bases, and 7 bases lay in between. The CDR3 loop spans 13 amino acids.

This clonotype has a handful of counts. The chain uses TRBV12-3 or TRBV12-4 and TRBJ2-2; 7 positions agree with TRBD2. J lost 2 bases, V lost 10 bases, and 4 bases had no gene match. This CDR3 has 13 residues. The DNA of the CDR3 is TGTGCCACTCGGGGGGATAACACCGGGGAGCTGTTTTTT. Translated, it gives CATRGDNTGELFF.

This clonotype was counted ten times or more. The chain links TRBV4-3 to TRBJ2-7; 11 bases are a match to TRBD1. The CDR3 covers 15 residues. The germline gives CDR1 LGHNA, CDR2 YSLEER. J was trimmed by 6 bases and V by 0 bases; bases with no gene match: 4. The CDR3 loop reads CASSQEGQGAGEQYF. The DNA of the CDR3 is TGCGCCAGCAGCCAAGAAGGACAGGGGGCTGGCGAGCAGTACTTC.

This clonotype was found once. The chain is built from TRBV5-1 and TRBJ2-7, with a weak D call TRBD2 (6 bases). The germline V gene encodes CDR1 SGHRS and CDR2 YFSETQ. Between the trimmed V and J ends, which lost 4 bases and 4 bases, there was a span of 18 bases. The CDR3 loop spans 15 amino acids. The DNA for the CDR3 is TGCGCCAGCAGCCCCGCGGGGACCTATTCTTACGAGCAGTACTTC. This gives the protein CASSPAGTYSYEQYF.

This clonotype was counted a few times. The V call is TRBV5-1, the J call TRBJ2-5; D remains ambiguous. V lost 0 bases and J 2 bases, leaving 8 bases between the germline ends. From germline, CDR1 is SGHRS and CDR2 YFSETQ. The CDR3 has 14 residues. DNA for the CDR3: TGCGCCAGCAGCTTGGCCCCTAGACAAGAGACCCAGTACTTC. Its protein product is CASSLAPRQETQYF.

This clonotype was seen a few times. The chain links TRBV7-2 to TRBJ1-2; maybe TRBD1 (5 bases). CDR1 and CDR2 (germline): SGHTA, FQGNSA. This CDR3 spans 14 amino acids. Trimming cost V 5 bases and J 2 bases, with 12 bases left between them. In DNA, the CDR3 is TGTGCCAGCAGCCCACGGGGGGGAAACTATGGCTACACCTTC. Protein: CASSPRGGNYGYTF.

V usage is TRBV29-1 and J usage is TRBJ1-2; D ambiguous. This CDR3 contains 13 residues. V gave up 1 base and J gave up 5 bases, with 11 bases separating them. CDR1 is SQVTM and CDR2 is ANQGSEA in the germline V gene. CDR3 sequence (DNA): TGCAGCGTTGAAGGGTGGGCAGATTATGGCTACACCTTC. As protein: CSVEGWADYGYTF.

This clonotype was seen at least ten times. The chain couples TRBV5-4 to TRBJ1-2; the D gene is possibly TRBD1 (5 bases). V was trimmed by 4 bases and J by 5 bases, leaving 15 bases between them. The germline V gene has CDR1 SGHNT and CDR2 YYREEE (reference sequence). The CDR3 contains 14 residues. CDR3 protein: CASSPAPGGYGYTF. CDR3 coding DNA: TGTGCCAGCAGCCCGGCTCCGGGGGGGTATGGCTACACCTTC.

This clonotype has a handful of counts. The J gene is TRBJ1-1, the V gene TRBV24-1; 9 positions match TRBD1. This CDR3 contains 15 residues. The junction had 5 bases not matched to a gene; V was cut back by 7 bases and J by 0 bases. The V gene's germline CDR1 is KGHDR and CDR2 SFDVKD. As DNA, the CDR3 is TGTGCCACCAGGGGACGGACAGGGGTGAACACTGAAGCTTTCTTT. Protein: CATRGRTGVNTEAFF.

This clonotype came up many times. The CDR3 coding sequence is TGTGCCAGCAGCTTTACGGGCTCGGCAGATACGCAGTATTTT. This gives the protein CASSFTGSADTQYF. This chain joins TRBV11-1 and TRBJ2-3; D is undetermined. There are 14 residues in the CDR3. V lost 3 bases to trimming and J lost 4 bases, with 11 bases between them. In germline, CDR1 is SGHAT, CDR2 FQDESV (reference sequence).

This clonotype was recorded at least ten times. The chain is built from TRBV12-3 or TRBV12-4 and TRBJ2-3; D gene uncertain. Deletions cut 6 bases from V and 1 base from J, with 8 bases between. CDR3 length: 13 residues. CDR3 in amino acids: CASRGTGTDTQYF. For the CDR3, the DNA is TGTGCCAGCAGGGGTACTGGCACAGATACGCAGTATTTT.

Many counts were recorded for this clonotype. This chain links TRBV29-1 with TRBJ1-3; D unclear. Trimming shortened V by 4 bases and J by 0 bases, and 7 bases separated the two germline ends. Germline-derived CDR1 and CDR2 are SQVTM and ANQGSEA. The CDR3 length is 13 residues. The CDR3 sequence: CSVGLNSGNTIYF. The CDR3, as DNA: TGCAGCGTTGGGCTGAACTCTGGAAACACCATATATTTT.